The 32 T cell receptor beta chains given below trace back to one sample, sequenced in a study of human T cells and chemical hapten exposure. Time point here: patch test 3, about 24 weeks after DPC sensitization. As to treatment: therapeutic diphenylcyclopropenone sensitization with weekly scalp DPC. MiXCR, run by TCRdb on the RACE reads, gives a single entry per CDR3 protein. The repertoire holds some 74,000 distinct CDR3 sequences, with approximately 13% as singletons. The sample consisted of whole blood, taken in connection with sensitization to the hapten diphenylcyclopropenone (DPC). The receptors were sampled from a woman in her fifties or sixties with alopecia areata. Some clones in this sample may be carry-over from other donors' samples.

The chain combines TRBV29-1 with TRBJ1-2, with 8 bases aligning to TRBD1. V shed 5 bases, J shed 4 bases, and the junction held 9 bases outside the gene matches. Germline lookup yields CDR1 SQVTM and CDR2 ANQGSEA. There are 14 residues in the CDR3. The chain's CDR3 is CSVSPRGQGYGYTF. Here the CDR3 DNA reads TGCAGCGTTAGCCCTCGCGGACAGGGCTATGGCTACACCTTC.

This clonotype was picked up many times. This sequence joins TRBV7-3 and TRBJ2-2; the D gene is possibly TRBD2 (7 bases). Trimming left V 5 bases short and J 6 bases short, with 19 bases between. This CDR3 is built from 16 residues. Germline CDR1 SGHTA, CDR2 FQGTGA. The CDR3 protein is CASSPRQGRGSGELFF. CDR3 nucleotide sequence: TGTGCCAGCAGCCCCCGTCAGGGGAGGGGTTCCGGGGAGCTGTTTTTT.

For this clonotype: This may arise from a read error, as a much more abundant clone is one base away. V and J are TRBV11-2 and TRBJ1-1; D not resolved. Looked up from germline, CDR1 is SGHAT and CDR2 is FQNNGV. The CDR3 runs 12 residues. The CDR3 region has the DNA TGTGTCAGCAGCCCCGGTAACACTGAAGCTTTCTTT. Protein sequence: CVSSPGNTEAFF.

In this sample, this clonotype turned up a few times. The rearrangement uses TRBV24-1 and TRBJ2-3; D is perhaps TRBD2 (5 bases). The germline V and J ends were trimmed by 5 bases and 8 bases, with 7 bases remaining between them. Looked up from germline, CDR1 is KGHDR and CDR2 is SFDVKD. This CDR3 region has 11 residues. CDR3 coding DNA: TGTGCCACCAGTGTTGGAGGTACGCAGTATTTT. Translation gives CATSVGGTQYF.

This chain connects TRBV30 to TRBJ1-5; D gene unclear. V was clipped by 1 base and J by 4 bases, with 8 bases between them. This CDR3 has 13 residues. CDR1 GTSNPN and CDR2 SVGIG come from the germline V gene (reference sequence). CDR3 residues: CAWSDNLNQPQHF. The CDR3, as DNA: TGTGCCTGGAGTGACAACCTAAATCAGCCCCAGCATTTT.

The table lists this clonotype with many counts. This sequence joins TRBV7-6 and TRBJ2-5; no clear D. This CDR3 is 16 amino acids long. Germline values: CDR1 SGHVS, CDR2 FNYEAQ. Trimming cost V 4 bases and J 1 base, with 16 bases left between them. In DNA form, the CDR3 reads TGTGCCAGCAGCTACCCTTATGGACGGTTCCAAGAGACCCAGTACTTC. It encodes CASSYPYGRFQETQYF.

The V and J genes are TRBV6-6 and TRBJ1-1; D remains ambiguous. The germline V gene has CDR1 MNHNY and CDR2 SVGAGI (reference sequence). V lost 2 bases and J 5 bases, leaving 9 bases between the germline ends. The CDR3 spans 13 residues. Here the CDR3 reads CASSYSPRTEAFF. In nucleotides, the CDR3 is TGTGCCAGCAGTTACAGTCCGAGGACTGAAGCTTTCTTT.

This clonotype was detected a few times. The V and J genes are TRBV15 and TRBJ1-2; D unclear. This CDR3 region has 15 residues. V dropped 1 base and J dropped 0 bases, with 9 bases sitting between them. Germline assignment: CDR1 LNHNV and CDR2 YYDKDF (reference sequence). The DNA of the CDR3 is TGTGCCACCAGCAGAGGGCAGTTAGCTAACTATGGCTACACCTTC. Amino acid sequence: CATSRGQLANYGYTF.

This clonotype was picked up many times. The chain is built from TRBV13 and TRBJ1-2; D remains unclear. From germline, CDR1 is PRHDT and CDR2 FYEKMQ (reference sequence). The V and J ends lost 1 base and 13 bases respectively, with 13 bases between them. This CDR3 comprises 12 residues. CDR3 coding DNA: TGTGCCAGCAGCTTAGTCGGTAGGGAACGCACCTTC. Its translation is CASSLVGRERTF.

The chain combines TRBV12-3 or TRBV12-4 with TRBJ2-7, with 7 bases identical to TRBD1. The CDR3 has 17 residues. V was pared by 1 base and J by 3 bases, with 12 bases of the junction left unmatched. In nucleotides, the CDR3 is TGTGCCAGCAGTTTAGGACAGGGCGTGGTGTTAGTCTACGAGCAGTACTTC. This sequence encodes CASSLGQGVVLVYEQYF.

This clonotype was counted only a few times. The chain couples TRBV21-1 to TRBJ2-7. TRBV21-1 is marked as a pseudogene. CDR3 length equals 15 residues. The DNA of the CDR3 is TGTGCCAGCAGCAAACAGGTAGTAGGCTCCTACGAGCAGTACTTC. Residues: CASSKQVVGSYEQYF.

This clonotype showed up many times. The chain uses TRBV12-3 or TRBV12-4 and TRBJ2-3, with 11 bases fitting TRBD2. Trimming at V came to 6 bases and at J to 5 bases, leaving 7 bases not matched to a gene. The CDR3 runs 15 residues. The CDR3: CASRRSGRAEDTQYF. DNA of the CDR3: TGTGCCAGCAGGCGTAGCGGGAGGGCCGAAGATACGCAGTATTTT.

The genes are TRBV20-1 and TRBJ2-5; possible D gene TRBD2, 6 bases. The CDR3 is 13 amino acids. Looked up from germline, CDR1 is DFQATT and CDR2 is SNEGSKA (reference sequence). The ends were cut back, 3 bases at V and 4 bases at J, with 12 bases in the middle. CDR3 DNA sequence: TGCAGTGCTAGCGGGAGTGGGGTAGAGACCCAGTACTTC. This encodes CSASGSGVETQYF.

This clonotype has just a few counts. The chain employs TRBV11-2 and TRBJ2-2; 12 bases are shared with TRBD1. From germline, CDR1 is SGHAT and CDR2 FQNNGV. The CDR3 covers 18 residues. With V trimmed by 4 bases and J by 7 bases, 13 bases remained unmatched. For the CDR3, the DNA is TGTGCCAGCAGCTCCCCACCCCGGGACAGGGGGCGCGTCGGGGAGCTGTTTTTT. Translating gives CASSSPPRDRGRVGELFF.

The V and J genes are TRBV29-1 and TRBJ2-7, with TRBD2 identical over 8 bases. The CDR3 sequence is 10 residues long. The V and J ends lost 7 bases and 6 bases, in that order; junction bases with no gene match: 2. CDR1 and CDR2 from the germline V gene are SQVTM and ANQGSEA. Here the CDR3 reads CSAGGGEQYF. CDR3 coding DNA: TGCAGCGCGGGAGGGGGCGAGCAGTACTTC.

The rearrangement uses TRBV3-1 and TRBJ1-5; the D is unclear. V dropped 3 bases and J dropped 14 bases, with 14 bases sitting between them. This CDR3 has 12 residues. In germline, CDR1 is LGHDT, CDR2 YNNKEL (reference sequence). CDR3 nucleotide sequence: TGTGCCAGCAGCCAGGGAGGGCAAAGTGAGCATTTT. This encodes CASSQGGQSEHF.

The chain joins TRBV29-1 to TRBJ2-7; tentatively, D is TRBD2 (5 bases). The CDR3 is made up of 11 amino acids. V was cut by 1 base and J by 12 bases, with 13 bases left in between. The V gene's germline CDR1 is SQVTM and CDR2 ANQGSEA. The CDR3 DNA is TGCAGCGTTGAAGGTTCAACGGGGTGGTACTTC. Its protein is CSVEGSTGWYF.

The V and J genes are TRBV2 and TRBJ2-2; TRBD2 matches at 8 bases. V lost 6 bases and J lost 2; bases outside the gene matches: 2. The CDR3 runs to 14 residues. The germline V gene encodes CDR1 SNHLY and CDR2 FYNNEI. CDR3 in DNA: TGTGCCAGCAGGGGACTAGTAAACACCGGGGAGCTGTTTTTT. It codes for CASRGLVNTGELFF.

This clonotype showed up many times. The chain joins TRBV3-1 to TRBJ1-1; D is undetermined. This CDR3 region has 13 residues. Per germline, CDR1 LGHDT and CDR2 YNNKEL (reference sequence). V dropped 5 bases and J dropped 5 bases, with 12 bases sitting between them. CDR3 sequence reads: CASSAHRETEAFF. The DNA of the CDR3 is TGTGCCAGCAGCGCCCACCGAGAAACTGAAGCTTTCTTT.

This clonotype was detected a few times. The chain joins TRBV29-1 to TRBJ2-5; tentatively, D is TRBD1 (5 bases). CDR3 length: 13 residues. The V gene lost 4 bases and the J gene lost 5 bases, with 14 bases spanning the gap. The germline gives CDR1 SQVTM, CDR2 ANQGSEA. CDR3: CSVAPLGAETQYF. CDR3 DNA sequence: TGCAGCGTTGCGCCGCTAGGGGCGGAGACCCAGTACTTC.

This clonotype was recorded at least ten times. The CDR3 DNA reads TGTGCCAGCAGTGAAAGATCCGGCGGGTACCAAGAGACCCAGTACTTC. Protein sequence: CASSERSGGYQETQYF. The chain recombines TRBV2 with TRBJ2-5, with D possibly being TRBD2 (5 bases). Germline V gene data show CDR1 as SNHLY and CDR2 as FYNNEI. Trimming left V 2 bases short and J 0 bases short, with 13 bases between. CDR3 length equals 16 residues.

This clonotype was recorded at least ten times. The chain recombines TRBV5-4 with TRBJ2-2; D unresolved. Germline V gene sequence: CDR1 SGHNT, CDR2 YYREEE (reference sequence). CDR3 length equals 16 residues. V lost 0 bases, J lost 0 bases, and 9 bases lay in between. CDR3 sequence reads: CASSLGAVPNTGELFF. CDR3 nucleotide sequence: TGTGCCAGCAGCTTGGGGGCGGTTCCGAACACCGGGGAGCTGTTTTTT.

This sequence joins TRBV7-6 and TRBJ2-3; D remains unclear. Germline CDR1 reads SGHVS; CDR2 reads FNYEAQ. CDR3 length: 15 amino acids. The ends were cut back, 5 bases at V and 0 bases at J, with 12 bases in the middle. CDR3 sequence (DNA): TGTGCCAGCAGCCAGGACGGATACAGCACAGATACGCAGTATTTT. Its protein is CASSQDGYSTDTQYF.

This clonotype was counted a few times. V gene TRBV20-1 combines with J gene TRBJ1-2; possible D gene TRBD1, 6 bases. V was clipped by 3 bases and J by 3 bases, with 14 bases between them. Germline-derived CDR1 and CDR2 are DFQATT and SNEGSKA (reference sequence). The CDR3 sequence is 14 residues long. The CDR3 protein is CSASPGGADYGYTF. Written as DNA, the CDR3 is TGCAGTGCTAGCCCCGGGGGCGCAGACTATGGCTACACCTTC.

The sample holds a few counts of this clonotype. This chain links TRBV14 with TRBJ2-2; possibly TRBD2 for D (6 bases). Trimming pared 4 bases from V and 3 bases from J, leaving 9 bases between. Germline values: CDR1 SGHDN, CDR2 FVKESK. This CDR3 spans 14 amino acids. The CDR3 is CASSLGLYTGELFF. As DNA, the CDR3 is TGTGCCAGCAGCCTTGGACTATACACCGGGGAGCTGTTTTTT.

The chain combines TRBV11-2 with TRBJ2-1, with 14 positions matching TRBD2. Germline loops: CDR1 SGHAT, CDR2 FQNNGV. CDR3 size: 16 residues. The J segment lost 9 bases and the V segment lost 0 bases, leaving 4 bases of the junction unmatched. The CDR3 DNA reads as TGTGCCAGCAGCTTAGAGGGACTAGCGGGAGTTAGTGAGCAGTTCTTC. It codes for CASSLEGLAGVSEQFF.

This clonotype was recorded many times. CDR3: CASSSSIVVGGPSYEQYF. In nucleotides, the CDR3 is TGTGCCAGCAGCTCTAGCATCGTTGTGGGAGGGCCCTCCTACGAGCAGTACTTC. V gene TRBV11-2 combines with J gene TRBJ2-7, with 7 bases identical to TRBD2. The CDR3 has 18 amino acids. With V trimmed by 4 bases and J by 0 bases, 15 bases remained unmatched. Germline V lookup: CDR1 SGHAT, CDR2 FQNNGV.

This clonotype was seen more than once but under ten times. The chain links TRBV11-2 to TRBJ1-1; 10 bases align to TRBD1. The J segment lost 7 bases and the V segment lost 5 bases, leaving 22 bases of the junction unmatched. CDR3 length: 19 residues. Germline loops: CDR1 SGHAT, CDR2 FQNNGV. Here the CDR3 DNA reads TGTGCCAGCAGCCTCCGGGACAGGGGCCTCCCGAGCGAGTTCGGTGAAGCTTTCTTT. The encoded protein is CASSLRDRGLPSEFGEAFF.

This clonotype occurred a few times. The CDR3 sequence is CAISAEDRGDTQYF. The DNA of the CDR3 is TGTGCCATCAGTGCAGAGGACAGGGGAGATACGCAGTATTTT. The chain uses TRBV10-3 and TRBJ2-3; 9 nucleotides agree with TRBD1. The length of the CDR3 is 14 residues. V lost 4 bases to trimming and J lost 5 bases; unmatched junction nucleotides: 4. The germline CDR1 and CDR2 sequences are ENHRY and SYGVKD.

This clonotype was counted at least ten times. The CDR3 is CASSRLAASYEQYF. CDR3 bases: TGTGCCAGCAGCCGACTAGCGGCGTCCTACGAGCAGTACTTC. This chain joins TRBV28 and TRBJ2-7; the match to TRBD2 covers 9 bases. From germline, CDR1 is MDHEN and CDR2 SYDVKM. Trimming took 6 bases from V and 1 from J; bases not matched to a gene: 4. CDR3 length equals 14 residues.

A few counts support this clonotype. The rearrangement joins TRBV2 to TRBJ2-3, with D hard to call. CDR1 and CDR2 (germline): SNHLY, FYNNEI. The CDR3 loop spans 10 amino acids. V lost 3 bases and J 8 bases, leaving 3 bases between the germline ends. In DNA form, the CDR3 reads TGTGCCAGCAGTGACCGTACGCAGTATTTT. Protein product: CASSDRTQYF.

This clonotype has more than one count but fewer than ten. The CDR3 nucleotides are TGTGCCATCAGTGGAGCGAGAACTAGCACAGATACGCAGTATTTT. Translating gives CAISGARTSTDTQYF. This sequence joins TRBV10-3 and TRBJ2-3; D gene uncertain. V shed 4 bases and J shed 0 bases, with 11 bases lying between them. The CDR3 totals 15 residues. Germline V gene data show CDR1 as ENHRY and CDR2 as SYGVKD.